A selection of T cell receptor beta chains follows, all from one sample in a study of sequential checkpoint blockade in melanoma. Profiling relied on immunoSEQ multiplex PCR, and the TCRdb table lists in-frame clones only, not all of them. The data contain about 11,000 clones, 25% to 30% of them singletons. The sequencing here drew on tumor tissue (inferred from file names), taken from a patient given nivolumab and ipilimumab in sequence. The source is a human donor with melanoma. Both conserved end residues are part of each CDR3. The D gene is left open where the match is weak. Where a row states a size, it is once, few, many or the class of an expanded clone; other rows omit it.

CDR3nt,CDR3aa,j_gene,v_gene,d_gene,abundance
TGTGCCAGTAGCCCGGGACTGGGCTCTGGGGCCAACGTCCTGACTTTC,CASSPGLGSGANVLTF,TRBJ2-6,TRBV19,.,once
TGTGCCAGCAGTGTCAACAGGGGGATAGAGACCCAGTACTTC,CASSVNRGIETQYF,TRBJ2-5,TRBV6-8,TRBD1,.
TGTGCCAGCAGAACGGCGCGGGTAGAAGAGACCCAGTACTTC,CASRTARVEETQYF,TRBJ2-5,TRBV6-8,.,few
TGTGCCAGCAGCGTGACAGGGGCCAGAAACACCATATATTTT,CASSVTGARNTIYF,TRBJ1-3,TRBV11-3,TRBD1,few
TGTGCCAGTACAGACAGGGGGAACGGAAACATTCAGTACTTC,CASTDRGNGNIQYF,TRBJ2-4,TRBV19,TRBD1,.
TGTGCCAGCAGACTACAAACAGGGGTGGGAGCAGGCGGCTACACCTTC,CASRLQTGVGAGGYTF,TRBJ1-2,TRBV6-8,TRBD1,few
TGTGCCAGTAACATAGGACAGGGTCGTCAGCCCCAGCATTTT,CASNIGQGRQPQHF,TRBJ1-5,TRBV19,TRBD1,.
TGTGCCATCAGCAGGGACGGCTTATTCTCCTACAATGAGCAGTTCTTC,CAISRDGLFSYNEQFF,TRBJ2-1,TRBV6-8,.,few
TGTGCCACCAGCCCGGGGGGGGGCGTTCAATCTGAAGCTTTCTTT,CATSPGGGVQSEAFF,TRBJ1-1,TRBV15,.,.
TGTGCCTGGGGGAGAGGAACTGAAGCTTTCTTT,CAWGRGTEAFF,TRBJ1-1,TRBV30,.,once
TGCGCCAGCAGCTTGGGGGGCGGGGCCGACGAGCAGTACTTC,CASSLGGGADEQYF,TRBJ2-7,TRBV5-1,.,.
TGTGCCTGGAGTCCACTAGCGGGGGGCCTTTTCACAGATACGCAGTATTTT,CAWSPLAGGLFTDTQYF,TRBJ2-3,TRBV30,TRBD2,.
TGTGCCAGCAGCCCTCAACACACAGGGGTCACCAATGAGCAGTTCTTC,CASSPQHTGVTNEQFF,TRBJ2-1,TRBV28,TRBD1,.
TGTGCCATCAGTGAGCCGACAGGGGGTGCCTACGAGCAGTACTTC,CAISEPTGGAYEQYF,TRBJ2-7,TRBV10-3,TRBD1,.
TGTGCCAGCAGGCTGGACAGAGGCTCTGGGGCCAACGTCCTGACTTTC,CASRLDRGSGANVLTF,TRBJ2-6,TRBV6-8,.,few
TGTGCCAGCAGTTTCCACGTTACAGGGCGTCGCTATGGCTACACCTTC,CASSFHVTGRRYGYTF,TRBJ1-2,TRBV6-8,.,.
TGTGCCAGCAGCTTGGTGTTCGGCGGCCTGTCCTCTGGCTACACCTTC,CASSLVFGGLSSGYTF,TRBJ1-2,TRBV11-3,.,many
TGTGCCAGTTCCACTGAGAGCTCTGGAAACACCATATATTTT,CASSTESSGNTIYF,TRBJ1-3,TRBV10-3,.,.
TGCGCCAGCAGCTTGGAGGGGCCCCCGGTTGAGCAGTTCTTC,CASSLEGPPVEQFF,TRBJ2-1,TRBV5-1,.,.
TGTGCCAGTACCTTAGGCTCGGGACAGGGGAGATCGGATGAGCAGTTCTTC,CASTLGSGQGRSDEQFF,TRBJ2-1,TRBV19,TRBD1,.
TGTGCCAGTAGTTTAGGTCAGGGTGGCTACAATGAGCAGTTCTTC,CASSLGQGGYNEQFF,TRBJ2-1,TRBV19,.,.
TGTGCCAGCAGGCCCGGACTGGGCACAGATACGCAGTATTTT,CASRPGLGTDTQYF,TRBJ2-3,TRBV6-8,.,.
TGTGCCAGTAGTACCCAGAGGTACAATGAGCAGTTCTTC,CASSTQRYNEQFF,TRBJ2-1,TRBV19,.,few
TGTGCCAGCAGCGCAGGGTATGGGGCCAACGTCCTGACTTTC,CASSAGYGANVLTF,TRBJ2-6,TRBV9,.,.
TGTGCCAGCACTTGGACTAGCGTTACCAAAAGGGGGGAGACCCAGTACTTC,CASTWTSVTKRGETQYF,TRBJ2-5,TRBV11-3,TRBD2,few
TGTGCCAGCAGTGGTGAGGGACGGATCTCTGGAAACACCATATATTTT,CASSGEGRISGNTIYF,TRBJ1-3,TRBV6-8,.,many
TGCGCCAGCAGCTTGGAGTTCGGGGGTCCTGAAGCTTTCTTT,CASSLEFGGPEAFF,TRBJ1-1,TRBV5-1,.,.
TGTGCCAGCAGCCGTGACACGGCCCGGGAGCTGTTTTTT,CASSRDTARELFF,TRBJ2-2,TRBV6-4,.,.
TGTGCCAGCAGCGATCTACAGGGACCCACAGATACGCAGTATTTT,CASSDLQGPTDTQYF,TRBJ2-3,TRBV11-3,.,many
TGTGCCAGTCAACCGGGACGGACCTATGGCTACACCTTC,CASQPGRTYGYTF,TRBJ1-2,TRBV19,.,.
TGTGCCAGCTCACCACAGCCTAGCGGGGTACGTAATGAGCAGTTCTTC,CASSPQPSGVRNEQFF,TRBJ2-1,TRBV18,TRBD2,.
TGCGCCAGCAGCCATTTGGGACAGGGCTCTGATCAGCCCCAGCATTTT,CASSHLGQGSDQPQHF,TRBJ1-5,TRBV4-1,TRBD1,.
TGCGCCAGCAGCCAAGATCTGGAGCAGCCCCAGCATTTT,CASSQDLEQPQHF,TRBJ1-5,TRBV4-1,.,.
TGTGCCAGCAGCTTGCCGCCGGGACAGACGACCTATAATTCACCCCTCCACTTT,CASSLPPGQTTYNSPLHF,TRBJ1-6,TRBV11-3,TRBD1,.
TGTGCCAGCAGCTTATGGCTAGGGGTGGGTGAGCAGTTCTTC,CASSLWLGVGEQFF,TRBJ2-1,TRBV11-3,.,many
TGTGCCAGCAGCGTACAAGGGTCCTACAATGAGCAGTTCTTC,CASSVQGSYNEQFF,TRBJ2-1,TRBV9,.,few
TGTGCCAGCAGCGCCCTGGAAAATTCACCCCTCCACTTT,CASSALENSPLHF,TRBJ1-6,TRBV9,.,many
TGTGCCATCAGACCGGGACAGGGGATCTATGGCTACACCTTC,CAIRPGQGIYGYTF,TRBJ1-2,TRBV6-8,TRBD1,.
TGTGCCAGCAGCTTAGTGGTAGGACAGGGTAGGGACAATGAGCAGTTCTTC,CASSLVVGQGRDNEQFF,TRBJ2-1,TRBV7-6,TRBD1,.
TGTGCCAGCGGAAGGACAGGGGGCGCGCAAAATGAGCAGTTCTTC,CASGRTGGAQNEQFF,TRBJ2-1,TRBV12-5,TRBD1,.
TGTGCCAGCAGCTATCCGGGACGGGACAATGAGCAGTTCTTC,CASSYPGRDNEQFF,TRBJ2-1,TRBV11-3,.,.
TGCGCCAGCAGTGATTACGAGAATTCACCCCTCCACTTT,CASSDYENSPLHF,TRBJ1-6,TRBV10-2,.,.
TGTGCCAGCAGCCCGGGACAGGGTGTAGGCTACGAGCAGTACTTC,CASSPGQGVGYEQYF,TRBJ2-7,TRBV11-3,TRBD1,few
TGTGCCAGCAGGGCGGGACAGGGAGCCTCTGGGGCCAACGTCCTGACTTTC,CASRAGQGASGANVLTF,TRBJ2-6,TRBV9,TRBD1,few
TGTGCCACGGGGACTCCTAGAGGCACTGAAGCTTTCTTT,CATGTPRGTEAFF,TRBJ1-1,TRBV10-3,.,few